Shown below are 14 T cell receptor beta chains from a single sample sequenced in a study of beta chain features in type 1 diabetes. Reverse transcribing all isolated RNA meant expressed TCRB transcripts were sequenced. Some clones are missing from TCRdb's copy, which holds only in-frame ones; the method was immunoSEQ multiplex PCR. This table has around 250,000 clones, 14% appearing once. The specimen was naive CD4+ T cells from blood. The source of these receptors is a woman aged 40-49 years in good health.

This chain joins TRBV6-1 and TRBJ1-2; TRBD1 might be the D (6 bases). Per the germline V gene, CDR1 is MNHNS and CDR2 is SASEGT. The CDR3 covers 13 residues. Between the trimmed V and J ends, which lost 6 bases and 2 bases, there was a span of 10 bases. The CDR3 sequence is CASRPGQNYGYTF. In nucleotides, the CDR3 is TGTGCCAGCAGACCCGGACAGAACTATGGCTACACCTTC.

This rearrangement joins TRBV12-5 to TRBJ2-3; 9 bases line up with TRBD1. CDR1 is LGHNT, CDR2 FRNRAP, per germline. Trimming at V came to 5 bases and at J to 2 bases, leaving 14 bases not matched to a gene. The CDR3 runs 18 residues. For the CDR3, the DNA is TGTGCTAGTGGTCTACGAACCCTCGGGACAGGGATCACAGATACGCAGTATTTT. It is translated as CASGLRTLGTGITDTQYF.

The rearrangement links TRBV25-1 to TRBJ1-2; D ambiguous. This CDR3 is built from 15 residues. Trimming stripped 2 bases from V and 7 bases from J, with 17 bases between. Germline CDR1 MGHDK, CDR2 SYGVNS. The CDR3 DNA sequence: TGTGCCAGCAGTGAAGGAGGAGGGAGATGGAGTGGCTACACCTTC. It yields the protein CASSEGGGRWSGYTF.

The V and J genes are TRBV1 and TRBJ1-2; TRBD1, the table's D call, was not compared with the DNA. TRBV1 represents a pseudogene. The CDR3 spans 14 residues. The CDR3 spells CTSSNGQGGYGYTF. CDR3 DNA: TGCACCAGCAGCAATGGACAGGGAGGCTATGGCTACACCTTC.

Notes on this clone: This same CDR3 is encoded by further DNA sequences in the sample. This rearrangement joins TRBV29-1 to TRBJ1-1; perhaps TRBD1 as D (5 bases). This CDR3 has 13 residues. Germline CDR1 is SQVTM and CDR2 is ANQGSEA. Trimming removed 6 bases at V and 0 bases at J, with 11 bases between. This CDR3 reads CSVKMTVNTEAFF. CDR3 sequence (DNA): TGCAGCGTCAAGATGACAGTGAACACTGAAGCTTTCTTT.

This clone was seen at least ten times. This sequence joins TRBV7-9 and TRBJ2-7; 11 bases agree with TRBD1. Trimming took 5 bases from V and 5 from J; bases not matched to a gene: 11. Germline CDR1 SEHNR, CDR2 FQNEAQ (reference sequence). The CDR3 is 16 amino acids. CDR3 DNA: TGTGCCAGCAGCCGTCCCGGGACAGGGGGGTTCCACGAGCAGTACTTC. This codes for CASSRPGTGGFHEQYF. Looking up the rest from reference TRBV7-9 and TRBJ2-7 gives the full variable domain: DTGVSQNPRHKITKRGQNVTFRCDPISEHNRLYWYRQTLGQGPEFLTYFQNEAQLEKSRLLSDRFSAERPKGSFSTLEIQRTEQGDSAMYLCASSRPGTGGFHEQYFGPGTRLTVT.

The rearrangement uses TRBV11-2 and TRBJ2-2, with 7 bases matching TRBD1. The CDR3 has 17 amino acids. Germline V gives CDR1 SGHAT, CDR2 FQNNGV. V shed 0 bases, J shed 1 base, and the junction held 5 bases outside the gene matches. DNA for the CDR3: TGTGCCAGCAGCTTAGAGATGGGACAGCTGAACACCGGGGAGCTGTTTTTT. Protein product: CASSLEMGQLNTGELFF.

This rearrangement joins TRBV11-2 to TRBJ1-2, with 7 bases fitting TRBD1. The CDR3 is 13 residues long. Germline assignment: CDR1 SGHAT and CDR2 FQNNGV. V lost 7 bases to trimming and J lost 6 bases; unmatched junction nucleotides: 8. The CDR3: CASTLAGGNGYTF. CDR3 nucleotide sequence: TGTGCCAGCACCTTGGCAGGGGGGAATGGCTACACCTTC.

CDR3 DNA: TGTGCCAGTAGTATAGCTGCGCGGAGGCAAGAGACCCAGTACTTC. Protein sequence: CASSIAARRQETQYF. The rearrangement joins TRBV19 to TRBJ2-5; tentatively, D is TRBD2 (5 bases). This CDR3 is built from 15 residues. Germline V gene lookup returns CDR1 LNHDA and CDR2 SQIVND (reference sequence). The V end lost 1 base, the J end lost 2 bases, and 11 bases lay between the germline ends.

This clone was seen a few times. The V gene is TRBV11-2, the J gene TRBJ2-7; weak D call: TRBD1 (5 bases). The ends were cut back, 5 bases at V and 1 base at J, with 18 bases in the middle. Germline CDR1 is SGHAT and CDR2 is FQNNGV. This CDR3 is built from 16 residues. In DNA, the CDR3 is TGTGCCAGCAGCAAACTCAGGGCCCTGAAATCCTACGAGCAGTACTTC. This gives the protein CASSKLRALKSYEQYF.

This chain uses TRBV19 with TRBJ1-5; 7 nucleotides agree with TRBD1. This CDR3 comprises 12 residues. Germline V gives CDR1 LNHDA, CDR2 SQIVND (reference sequence). J lost 10 bases, V lost 1 base, and 1 base had no gene match. CDR3 nucleotides: TGTGCCAGTAGTATAGGACAGGGCCCCCAGCATTTT. Protein sequence: CASSIGQGPQHF. Filled out from reference TRBV19 and TRBJ1-5, the complete variable domain reads DGGITQSPKYLFRKEGQNVTLSCEQNLNHDAMYWYRQDPGQGLRLIYYSQIVNDFQKGDIAEGYSVSREKKESFPLTVTSAQKNPTAFYLCASSIGQGPQHFGDGTRLSIL.

This clone has more than one count but fewer than ten. This chain uses TRBV7-2 with TRBJ2-2; D is ambiguous. Per the germline V gene, CDR1 is SGHTA and CDR2 is FQGNSA. Trimming pared 2 bases from V and 13 bases from J, leaving 14 bases between. CDR3 length equals 13 residues. As DNA, the CDR3 is TGTGCCAGCAGCTTATTGACCAGGAACGGGCTGTTTTTT. Its protein is CASSLLTRNGLFF. Supplemented by reference TRBV7-2 and TRBJ2-2, the full variable domain reads GAGVSQSPSNKVTEKGKDVELRCDPISGHTALYWYRQSLGQGLEFLIYFQGNSAPDKSGLPSDRFSAERTGGSVSTLTIQRTQQEDSAVYLCASSLLTRNGLFFGEGSRLTVL.

The chain couples TRBV14 to TRBJ1-1, with D possibly TRBD1 on 6 matching bases. V shed 1 base and J shed 4 bases, with 16 bases lying between them. The germline CDR1 and CDR2 sequences are SGHDN and FVKESK. This CDR3 has 16 amino acids. The CDR3 DNA follows: TGTGCCAGCAGCCAAGGATTTGGGGGCCGGTTCACTGAAGCTTTCTTT. Its translation: CASSQGFGGRFTEAFF.

This clone was recorded a few times. The CDR3 DNA is TGCGCCAGCAGCCAAGATACAGGGTGGTCTGGGGCCAACGTCCTGACTTTC. Amino acids: CASSQDTGWSGANVLTF. The V and J genes are TRBV4-3 and TRBJ2-6, with D tentatively TRBD1 (6 bases). Germline V gene data show CDR1 as LGHNA and CDR2 as YSLEER. The CDR3 is 17 residues long. Trimming shortened V by 0 bases and J by 1 base, and 10 bases separated the two germline ends.